This is a list of T cell receptor beta chains from one sample in a study of cytomegalovirus exposure and HLA in healthy donors. Measured with immunoSEQ multiplex PCR; TCRdb has only the in-frame clones, and not every one. The repertoire table contains 200,000 or so clones. Sequencing was performed on PBMCs. Receptors originate from a boy aged 5-17 years in good health and CMV-seronegative. The conserved cysteine and the conserved F or W are not part of the CDR3 here.

>TRBJ1-1|TRBV18
ASSPGAHTEAF
>TRBJ1-1|TRBV11-2
ASSRQTEAF
>TRBJ2-1|TRBV6-5
ASSYSKRGANNEQF
>TRBJ1-2|TRBV18
ASSDPGQRVGYT
>TRBJ1-2|TRBV16
ASSQSLLSGAYGYT
>TRBJ2-7|TRBV10-2
ASSLHPQLAGSPYEQY
>TRBJ2-1|TRBV11-2
ASSLSLAGGPIYNEQF
>TRBJ2-1|TRBV2
ASRQARTSGGTFEQF
>TRBJ1-1|TRBV7-2
ASSSDRDAF
>TRBJ1-1|TRBV7-8
ASSQGQNTEAF
>TRBJ1-5|TRBV6-5
ASSPRTSNQPQH
>TRBJ2-1|TRBV15
ATSRAGDRGYNEQF
>TRBJ1-4|TRBV4-1
ASSPSDRGREVEKLF
>TRBJ1-6|TRBV9
ASSVALRNSPLH
>TRBJ2-1|TRBV7-6
ASSPNGQDRGYNEQF
>TRBJ1-1|TRBV7-9
ASSPPLGSTKNTEAF
>NA|TRBV6-5
ASRASVSYEQY
>TRBJ1-4|TRBV7-9
ASSSDRGTEKLF
>TRBJ1-5|TRBV19
ASSEPGQVQPQH
>TRBJ2-2|TRBV2
ASSPGGLAGDYTGELF
>TRBJ1-1|TRBV5-6
ASSPDRGLARNTEAF
>TRBJ2-7|TRBV19
ASKGVETGASKQY